A single sample gave rise to the 23 T cell receptor beta chains below, sequenced in a study of CD8+ T cells in alopecia areata. Specified treatment: oral pan-JAK inhibitor, 5-10 mg twice daily. RNA extraction and reverse transcription yielded cDNA as sequencing template. Sequencing was performed with immunoSEQ multiplex PCR; in TCRdb, only in-frame clones are kept and a portion is missing. The table has roughly 200,000 clones, more than 30% seen once. Material: CD4+ T cells sorted from blood, obtained between weeks 30 and 35, from a patient treated with tofacitinib. Receptors were obtained from a human donor with alopecia areata.

V is TRBV4-1 and J is TRBJ1-5; no firm D call. The CDR3 has 18 amino acids. CDR1 MGHRA and CDR2 YSYEKL come from the germline V gene. The germline V and J ends were trimmed by 1 base and 0 bases, with 16 bases remaining between them. This CDR3 reads CASSQGWQIGLSNQPQHF. CDR3 DNA sequence: TGCGCCAGCAGCCAAGGATGGCAGATCGGACTTAGCAATCAGCCCCAGCATTTT.

V is TRBV19 and J is TRBJ2-7, with 8 nucleotides matching TRBD1. The CDR3 sequence is 16 residues long. J lost 0 bases, V lost 4 bases, and 8 bases had no gene match. Germline CDR1 reads LNHDA; CDR2 reads SQIVND (reference sequence). The DNA of the CDR3 is TGTGCCAGTAGTACGACTCAGGGGGCGGCCTCCTACGAGCAGTACTTC. Encoded protein: CASSTTQGAASYEQYF.

A note on this clone: A read error may account for a junction end that differs from germline. J is TRBJ2-3 and V is TRBV30; D is uncertain. The CDR3 covers 12 residues. Germline loops: CDR1 GTSNPN, CDR2 SVGIG (reference sequence). The CDR3 here is CAWERPPPGVNF. The CDR3 coding sequence is TGTGCCTGGGAGAGACCCCCACCGGGCGTGAATTTT.

V and J are TRBV7-9 and TRBJ1-2; 9 nucleotides agree with TRBD1. CDR1 SEHNR and CDR2 FQNEAQ come from the germline V gene (reference sequence). The CDR3 spans 16 residues. The junction had 7 bases not matched to a gene; V was cut back by 4 bases and J by 1 base. The CDR3 region is CASSSAGTGYNYGYTF. CDR3 nucleotides: TGTGCCAGCAGCTCCGCCGGGACAGGGTATAACTATGGCTACACCTTC.

This clone occurred a few times. The CDR3 coding sequence is TGTGCCAGCAGCACGCGACTAGCGGGAACCTACGAGCAGTACTTC. Encoded protein: CASSTRLAGTYEQYF. J is TRBJ2-7 and V is TRBV11-2; 11 nucleotides line up with TRBD2. Germline V lookup: CDR1 SGHAT, CDR2 FQNNGV. With 5 bases clipped from V and 2 bases from J, the junction kept 5 bases outside the gene matches. The CDR3 sequence is 15 residues long.

A note on this clone: This CDR3 is also generated by other DNA sequences in the sample. V and J are TRBV6-5 and TRBJ1-2, with D possibly being TRBD1 (5 bases). Deletions cut 6 bases from V and 4 bases from J, with 9 bases between. The length of the CDR3 is 12 residues. CDR1 is MNHEY and CDR2 is SVGAGI in the germline V gene. CDR3 sequence (DNA): TGTGCCAGCAGCTCCGACAGCTATGGCTACACCTTC. Its translation: CASSSDSYGYTF.

The chain uses TRBV19 and TRBJ1-6; weak D call: TRBD1 (5 bases). The V and J ends lost 4 bases and 8 bases respectively, with 12 bases between them. This CDR3 has 14 residues. Germline-derived CDR1 and CDR2 are LNHDA and SQIVND (reference sequence). CDR3 loop: CASSTGTRDSPLHF. CDR3 nucleotide sequence: TGTGCCAGTAGTACCGGGACGAGGGATTCACCCCTCCACTTT. Full variable domain (rest looked up from reference TRBV19 and TRBJ1-6): DGGITQSPKYLFRKEGQNVTLSCEQNLNHDAMYWYRQDPGQGLRLIYYSQIVNDFQKGDIAEGYSVSREKKESFPLTVTSAQKNPTAFYLCASSTGTRDSPLHFGNGTRLTVT.

The chain recombines TRBV18 with TRBJ1-6; D is ambiguous. The CDR3 loop spans 13 amino acids. The V gene's germline CDR1 is KGHSH and CDR2 LQKENI. Trimming removed 3 bases from V and 15 bases from J, with 15 bases in between. The CDR3 sequence is CASSPGPHGFLHF. In DNA form, the CDR3 reads TGTGCCAGCTCACCCGGGCCCCACGGTTTCCTCCACTTT.

This clone was recorded only once. The rearrangement links TRBV5-1 to TRBJ2-1, with D unresolved. V was cut by 0 bases and J by 11 bases, with 9 bases left in between. Germline lookup yields CDR1 SGHRS and CDR2 YFSETQ. The CDR3 totals 12 residues. CDR3: CASSLERRKQFF. As DNA, the CDR3 is TGCGCCAGCAGCTTGGAGAGGCGGAAGCAGTTCTTC.

J is TRBJ2-7 and V is TRBV30, with D possibly being TRBD2 (5 bases). Trimming stripped 0 bases from V and 2 bases from J, with 8 bases between. Germline lookup yields CDR1 GTSNPN and CDR2 SVGIG (reference sequence). The CDR3 runs to 13 residues. This CDR3 is CAWSVLGTYEQYF. DNA of the CDR3: TGTGCCTGGAGTGTACTCGGGACCTACGAGCAGTACTTC.

The chain uses TRBV5-1 and TRBJ1-6; tentatively, D is TRBD1 (5 bases). V gave up 1 base and J gave up 7 bases, with 15 bases separating them. Germline V gives CDR1 SGHRS, CDR2 YFSETQ. There are 16 residues in the CDR3. CDR3 nucleotide sequence: TGCGCCAGCAGCTTGAGGCGGGACTTCGGGAATTCACCCCTCCACTTT. The encoded protein is CASSLRRDFGNSPLHF.

J is TRBJ2-1 and V is TRBV7-2, with TRBD2 matching 14 bases. The CDR3 consists of 16 residues. The V and J ends lost 5 bases and 9 bases, in that order; junction bases with no gene match: 9. Germline V gene data show CDR1 as SGHTA and CDR2 as FQGNSA. The DNA for the CDR3 is TGTGCCAGCAGCCAGACTAGCGGGAGGGCCGTCGGTGAGCAGTTCTTC. Translation: CASSQTSGRAVGEQFF.

The chain recombines TRBV30 with TRBJ2-1; 9 bases agree with TRBD2. V was clipped by 0 bases and J by 7 bases; unmatched bases: 4. The CDR3 is 14 residues long. Per the germline V gene, CDR1 is GTSNPN and CDR2 is SVGIG (reference sequence). The CDR3 here is CAWSVRGGVNEQFF. CDR3 nucleotides: TGTGCCTGGAGTGTACGCGGGGGGGTAAATGAGCAGTTCTTC.

CDR3 DNA: TGTGCCAGCAGTGAATATAAGGCAGGGCGCGCCTACGAGCAGTACTTC. It yields the protein CASSEYKAGRAYEQYF. This chain joins TRBV25-1 and TRBJ2-7; TRBD1 might be the D (5 bases). Trimming shortened V by 0 bases and J by 2 bases, and 14 bases separated the two germline ends. The germline CDR1 and CDR2 sequences are MGHDK and SYGVNS. This CDR3 has 16 residues.

This chain links TRBV5-1 with TRBJ1-3; 7 positions match TRBD1. Germline CDR1 is SGHRS and CDR2 is YFSETQ. The ends lost 4 bases at V and 0 bases at J; junction bases unmatched: 4. The CDR3 is 15 amino acids. In DNA, the CDR3 is TGCGCCAGCAGCCCGGACAGGAGCTCTGGAAACACCATATATTTT. It encodes CASSPDRSSGNTIYF.

This clone was observed a handful of times. The V call is TRBV19, the J call TRBJ1-5; D remains unclear. The CDR3 length is 13 residues. Germline V CDR1 and CDR2: LNHDA, SQIVND (reference sequence). Trimming left V 5 bases short and J 7 bases short, with 12 bases between. The CDR3 protein is CASSWQIDQPQHF. The CDR3 region has the DNA TGTGCCAGTAGTTGGCAGATAGACCAGCCCCAGCATTTT. Full variable domain (missing parts from reference TRBV19 and TRBJ1-5): DGGITQSPKYLFRKEGQNVTLSCEQNLNHDAMYWYRQDPGQGLRLIYYSQIVNDFQKGDIAEGYSVSREKKESFPLTVTSAQKNPTAFYLCASSWQIDQPQHFGDGTRLSIL.

This clone was seen only a few times. The rearrangement uses TRBV30 and TRBJ1-6, with 9 nucleotides matching TRBD1. CDR1 GTSNPN and CDR2 SVGIG come from the germline V gene (reference sequence). The J segment lost 9 bases and the V segment lost 5 bases, leaving 8 bases of the junction unmatched. The CDR3 sequence is 14 residues long. In DNA form, the CDR3 reads TGTGCCTGGGAGGCCGGACAGGGGAGTTCACCCCTCCACTTT. Its protein product is CAWEAGQGSSPLHF.

The genes are TRBV29-1 and TRBJ1-1; D unresolved. This CDR3 contains 13 residues. Germline V gives CDR1 SQVTM, CDR2 ANQGSEA. V lost 1 base and J lost 1, with 7 bases in between. The CDR3 loop reads CSVEGRWNTEAFF. Written as DNA, the CDR3 is TGCAGCGTTGAAGGTCGTTGGAACACTGAAGCTTTCTTT.

The chain carries TRBV11-2 and TRBJ2-7; TRBD1 is a possible D gene (5 bases). The CDR3 loop spans 17 amino acids. V lost 1 base to trimming and J lost 3 bases, with 19 bases between them. From germline, CDR1 is SGHAT and CDR2 FQNNGV. The CDR3 nucleotides read TGTGCCAGCAGCTTAGTCCCGACAGCAACCAGATTCTACGAGCAGTACTTC. It yields the protein CASSLVPTATRFYEQYF.

This clone was observed a few times. The chain recombines TRBV29-1 with TRBJ1-1, with D possibly matching TRBD1 (5 bases). The V gene lost 8 bases and the J gene lost 1 base, with 14 bases spanning the gap. From germline, CDR1 is SQVTM and CDR2 ANQGSEA. The CDR3 has 13 residues. The CDR3 region has the DNA TGCAGCTCCCCCGGGACGGCGAACACTGAAGCTTTCTTT. It translates to CSSPGTANTEAFF.

CDR3 sequence reads: CSVGDRGYGYTF. Written as DNA, the CDR3 is TGCAGCGTTGGGGACAGGGGCTATGGCTACACCTTC. The chain combines TRBV29-1 with TRBJ1-2; TRBD1 agrees at 10 bases. The CDR3 sequence is 12 residues long. The germline gives CDR1 SQVTM, CDR2 ANQGSEA. The V and J ends lost 4 bases and 4 bases, in that order; junction bases with no gene match: 0.

This clone has only a few counts. This sequence joins TRBV5-1 and TRBJ1-1; 7 bases are a match to TRBD1. CDR3 length equals 14 residues. Germline lookup yields CDR1 SGHRS and CDR2 YFSETQ. V gave up 5 bases and J gave up 3 bases; unmatched junction bases: 7. In DNA, the CDR3 is TGCGCCAGCAGGACAGGGTTTTCGGACACTGAAGCTTTCTTT. Residues: CASRTGFSDTEAFF.

The chain is built from TRBV18 and TRBJ2-1, with D tentatively TRBD2 (6 bases). CDR1 and CDR2 (germline): KGHSH, LQKENI. The V end was cut by 6 bases, the J end by 4 bases, with 16 bases between. This CDR3 has 15 amino acids. CDR3 in DNA: TGTGCCAGCTCCCTAGCCAACGGAGGGTACAATGAGCAGTTCTTC. It yields the protein CASSLANGGYNEQFF.